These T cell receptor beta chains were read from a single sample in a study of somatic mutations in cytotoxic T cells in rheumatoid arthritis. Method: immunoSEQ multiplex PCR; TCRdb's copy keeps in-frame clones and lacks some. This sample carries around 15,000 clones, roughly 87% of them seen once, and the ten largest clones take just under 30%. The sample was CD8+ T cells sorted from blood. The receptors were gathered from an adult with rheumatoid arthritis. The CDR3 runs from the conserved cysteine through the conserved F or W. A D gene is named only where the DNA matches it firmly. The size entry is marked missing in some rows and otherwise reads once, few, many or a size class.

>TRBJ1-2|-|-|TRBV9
TGTGCCAGCAGCGTAGGCCAGGGAAATGGCTACACCTTC
CASSVGQGNGYTF
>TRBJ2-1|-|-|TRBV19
TGTGCCAGTACCCTGAATGTTGCCCCCTACAATGAGCAGTTCTTC
CASTLNVAPYNEQFF
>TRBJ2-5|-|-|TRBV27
TGTGCCAGCAGGAAGGTTCTCCAAGAGACCCAGTACTTC
CASRKVLQETQYF
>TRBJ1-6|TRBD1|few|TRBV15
TGTGCCACCAGCAGGGACAGGGCCTTAAATTCACCCCTCCACTTT
CATSRDRALNSPLHF
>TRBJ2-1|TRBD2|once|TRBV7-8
TGTGCCAGCAGCTTAGTACTAGCGGGATACAATGAGCAGTTCTTC
CASSLVLAGYNEQFF
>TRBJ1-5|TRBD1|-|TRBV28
TGTGCCAGCAGCCTGGACAGGGGGCACAATCAGCCCCAGCATTTT
CASSLDRGHNQPQHF
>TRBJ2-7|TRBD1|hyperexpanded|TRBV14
TGTGCCAGCAGCCGGGACAGGGTCGAGCAGTACTTC
CASSRDRVEQYF
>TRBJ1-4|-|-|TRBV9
TGTGCCAGCAGCGCAGGGACGGCCTTATATGAAAAACTGTTTTTT
CASSAGTALYEKLFF
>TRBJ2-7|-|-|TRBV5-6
TGTGCCAGCAGCGACCCCCTGAGCGGTCCCTACGAGCAGTACTTC
CASSDPLSGPYEQYF
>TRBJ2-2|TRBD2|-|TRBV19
TGTGCCAGTGAGACTAGCGGGTCCGGGGAGCTGTTTTTT
CASETSGSGELFF